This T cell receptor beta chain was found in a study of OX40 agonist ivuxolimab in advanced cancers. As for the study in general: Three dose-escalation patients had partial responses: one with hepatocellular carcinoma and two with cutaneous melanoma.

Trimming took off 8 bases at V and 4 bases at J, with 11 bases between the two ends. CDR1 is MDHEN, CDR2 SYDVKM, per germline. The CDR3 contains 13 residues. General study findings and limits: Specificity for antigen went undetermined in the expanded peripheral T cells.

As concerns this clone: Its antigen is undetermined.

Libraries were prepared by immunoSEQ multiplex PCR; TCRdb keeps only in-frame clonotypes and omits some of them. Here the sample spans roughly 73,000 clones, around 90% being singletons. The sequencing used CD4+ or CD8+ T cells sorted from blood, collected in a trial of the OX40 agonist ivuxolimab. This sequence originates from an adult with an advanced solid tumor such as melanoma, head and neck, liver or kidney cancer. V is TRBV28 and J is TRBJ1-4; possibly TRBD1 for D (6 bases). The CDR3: CASYRVGNEKLFF. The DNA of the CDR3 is TGTGCCAGCTACAGGGTTGGTAATGAAAAACTGTTTTTT.